The 18 T cell receptor beta chains below all came from one sample that was sequenced in a study of shared clonotypes between healthy human individuals (TCRdb year 2020). Libraries were built with the immunoSEQ multiplex PCR assay. TCRdb obtained this table from immuneACCESS and retained in-frame rearrangements with V and J assigned. These tables miss some clones; where compared with another copy, unresolved V genes account for less than half of the shortfall, and the remainder is unexplained. Across this sample there are about 600,000 clones, with roughly 98% seen only once. The ten largest clones capture around 0.3% of the sample. CD8 naive samples were CD45RO-negative cells positively selected for CCR7, giving a CD45RA+CCR7+ population that excluded TemRA cells. Sequenced input: naive CD8+ T cells sorted from blood. The sample's cell subset or site label, in plain terms: CD45RA+CCR7+. These TCRs come from a man under 40 in good health.

The chain combines TRBV11-2 with TRBJ2-1, with TRBD1 identical over 7 bases. With V trimmed by 1 base and J by 6 bases, 12 bases remained unmatched. The CDR3 totals 17 residues. CDR1 and CDR2 from the germline V gene are SGHAT and FQNNGV. Written as DNA, the CDR3 is TGTGCCAGCAGCTTAGGATTCATGGGGACAGAATTCAATGAGCAGTTCTTC. Its protein is CASSLGFMGTEFNEQFF.

This clone has a single count. The chain links TRBV7-9 to TRBJ2-7; D remains unclear. The CDR3 length is 14 residues. The V gene's germline CDR1 is SEHNR and CDR2 FQNEAQ (reference sequence). Trimming stripped 3 bases from V and 2 bases from J, with 11 bases between. CDR3 in amino acids: CASSFPGDPYEQYF. CDR3 DNA sequence: TGTGCCAGCAGCTTTCCGGGCGACCCCTACGAGCAGTACTTC.

The chain joins TRBV28 to TRBJ2-7, with a possible D match to TRBD1 (6 bases). The CDR3 is 16 amino acids. V lost 4 bases, J lost 6 bases, and 22 bases lay in between. Germline CDR1 reads MDHEN; CDR2 reads SYDVKM. The CDR3 DNA reads TGTGCCAGCAGTTATACAGGGAAAGGGCTCGTTGGCGAGCAGTACTTC. Residues: CASSYTGKGLVGEQYF.

This chain connects TRBV6-4 to TRBJ2-1; D is perhaps TRBD2 (5 bases). CDR1 is MRHNA, CDR2 SNTAGT, per germline. The V end lost 5 bases, the J end lost 1 base, and 15 bases lay between the germline ends. The CDR3 contains 16 residues. The CDR3 nucleotides read TGTGCCAGCAGTCCCCCACTACGGGGATCCTACAATGAGCAGTTCTTC. Encoded protein: CASSPPLRGSYNEQFF.

This clone is a singleton in its sample. The genes are TRBV5-1 and TRBJ2-7; 9 bases align to TRBD1. Germline trimming cut 2 bases from V and 3 bases from J; bases unmatched to any gene: 12. Germline values: CDR1 SGHRS, CDR2 YFSETQ. This CDR3 is built from 17 residues. This CDR3 reads CASSFHTGTGNIYEQYF. CDR3 nucleotide sequence: TGCGCCAGCAGCTTTCATACCGGGACAGGGAATATCTACGAGCAGTACTTC. Using reference TRBV5-1 and TRBJ2-7 for the parts outside the CDR3, the full variable domain is KAGVTQTPRYLIKTRGQQVTLSCSPISGHRSVSWYQQTPGQGLQFLFEYFSETQRNKGNFPGRFSGRQFSNSRSEMNVSTLELGDSALYLCASSFHTGTGNIYEQYFGPGTRLTVT.

The rearrangement links TRBV14 to TRBJ2-1, with D unresolved. Trimming removed 3 bases from V and 6 bases from J, with 12 bases in between. The CDR3 extends over 14 amino acids. Germline-derived CDR1 and CDR2 are SGHDN and FVKESK. The CDR3 here is CASSHGSGLNEQFF. The CDR3 coding sequence is TGTGCCAGCAGCCATGGTTCCGGGCTCAATGAGCAGTTCTTC.

The rearrangement joins TRBV6-5 to TRBJ2-7; no clear D. This CDR3 comprises 13 residues. The V gene lost 5 bases and the J gene lost 4 bases, with 12 bases spanning the gap. Germline CDR1 is MNHEY and CDR2 is SVGAGI. CDR3: CASSPSAGYEQYF. CDR3 nucleotides: TGTGCCAGCAGTCCTTCCGCCGGATACGAGCAGTACTTC.

This clone has only one observation. The CDR3 sequence: CASSAGISPNKHQPQHF. CDR3 nucleotide sequence: TGTGCCAGCAGTGCAGGGATCTCTCCCAACAAGCATCAGCCCCAGCATTTT. The genes are TRBV27 and TRBJ1-5, with a weak D call TRBD1 (5 bases). V was trimmed by 5 bases and J by 5 bases, leaving 22 bases between them. This CDR3 region has 17 residues. Germline-derived CDR1 and CDR2 are MNHEY and SMNVEV (reference sequence).

This chain links TRBV11-3 with TRBJ2-1; TRBD2 matches 8 bases. The CDR3 consists of 13 residues. Germline V CDR1 and CDR2: SGHNT, YENEEA. J was trimmed by 8 bases and V by 1 base; bases with no gene match: 1. CDR3 region: CASSLVSGDEQFF. CDR3 nucleotides: TGTGCCAGCAGCTTAGTTAGCGGGGATGAGCAGTTCTTC.

This chain connects TRBV14 to TRBJ2-1; 8 positions match TRBD2. There are 13 residues in the CDR3. The V segment lost 5 bases and the J segment 8 bases; nucleotides outside the gene matches: 5. Germline V gene data show CDR1 as SGHDN and CDR2 as FVKESK. The CDR3: CASSSRLAYEQFF. The DNA of the CDR3 is TGTGCCAGCAGCTCCCGACTAGCGTATGAGCAGTTCTTC.

DNA of the CDR3: TGTGCCAGCAGTCCGCAGTCTGACGGGAAGGATGAAGCTTTCTTT. The encoded protein is CASSPQSDGKDEAFF. This rearrangement joins TRBV27 to TRBJ1-1; no firm D call. Germline CDR1 reads MNHEY; CDR2 reads SMNVEV (reference sequence). Trimming left V 5 bases short and J 7 bases short, with 20 bases between. This CDR3 region has 15 residues.

The rearrangement joins TRBV28 to TRBJ1-2, with D unresolved. Trimming took off 9 bases at V and 4 bases at J, with 15 bases between the two ends. Germline-derived CDR1 and CDR2 are MDHEN and SYDVKM. The CDR3 extends over 13 amino acids. The CDR3 bases are TGTGCCAGTGGTGTGGGTCCCCCCTATGGCTACACCTTC. As protein: CASGVGPPYGYTF.

CDR3 nucleotide sequence: TGTGCCAGCTGGGAAGAGACCCAGTACTTC. Protein product: CASWEETQYF. The chain recombines TRBV25-1 with TRBJ2-5; D gene unclear. This CDR3 region has 10 residues. V was shortened by 8 bases and J by 3 bases, with 4 bases between the two germline ends. Germline values: CDR1 MGHDK, CDR2 SYGVNS.

This clone was seen just once. The V call is TRBV10-3, the J call TRBJ2-1; D remains unclear. The CDR3 length is 14 residues. The germline V and J ends were trimmed by 8 bases and 0 bases, with 11 bases remaining between them. Germline CDR1 reads ENHRY; CDR2 reads SYGVKD. CDR3 sequence reads: CAIGRESSYNEQFF. CDR3 coding DNA: TGTGCCATCGGGCGCGAGAGCTCCTACAATGAGCAGTTCTTC.

The V and J genes are TRBV6-5 and TRBJ2-7, with D unresolved. Germline V gene sequence: CDR1 MNHEY, CDR2 SVGAGI. CDR3 size: 13 residues. The germline V and J ends were trimmed by 2 bases and 6 bases, with 11 bases remaining between them. CDR3 sequence reads: CASSYSPLGEQYF. The CDR3 DNA sequence: TGTGCCAGCAGTTACAGCCCGCTTGGCGAGCAGTACTTC.

The chain joins TRBV13 to TRBJ2-7; TRBD2 matches at 7 bases. J was trimmed by 1 base and V by 4 bases; bases with no gene match: 7. This CDR3 contains 15 residues. Per germline, CDR1 PRHDT and CDR2 FYEKMQ (reference sequence). CDR3 protein: CASSSGLDRSYEQYF. CDR3 DNA: TGTGCCAGCAGCTCCGGACTAGATCGATCCTACGAGCAGTACTTC.

The chain is built from TRBV7-8 and TRBJ1-1; TRBD1 aligns across 7 bases. The V and J ends lost 4 bases and 3 bases, in that order; junction bases with no gene match: 11. This CDR3 is 16 amino acids long. Germline V lookup: CDR1 SGHVS, CDR2 FQNEAQ. This CDR3 is CASSWNRQGMYTEAFF. CDR3 DNA: TGTGCCAGCAGCTGGAACCGACAGGGAATGTACACTGAAGCTTTCTTT.

The chain is built from TRBV7-9 and TRBJ2-7; D gene unclear. CDR3 length: 13 amino acids. V gave up 4 bases and J gave up 2 bases, with 9 bases separating them. Per germline, CDR1 SEHNR and CDR2 FQNEAQ (reference sequence). The CDR3 DNA follows: TGTGCCAGCAGCTCCGACCTAGCCTACGAGCAGTACTTC. Its protein is CASSSDLAYEQYF.